This paragraph reports one TCR beta chain. The antigen it binds to is not known. Base qualities are missing; no much larger clone stands one base away. The trial excluded patients who had a history of autoimmune disease or were on systemic immunosuppression. Peripheral blood for TCR sequencing was collected from all dose cohorts at baseline, on cycle 4 day 1, and on cycle 7 day 1. The samples were drawn from a first-in-human, open-label, multicenter phase I dose-escalation trial of ivuxolimab. Adults with locally advanced or metastatic head and neck squamous cell, hepatocellular, melanoma or renal cell carcinoma were enrolled in the trial. Before TCR sequencing, CD4+ T cells and CD8+ T cells from peripheral blood were sorted into separate populations. For sequencing of the TCRbeta CDR3 region, genomic DNA was extracted from the sorted cells. TCRbeta CDR3 regions were sequenced using the immunoSEQ Assay. As stored in TCRdb, this immuneACCESS dataset retains in-frame rearrangements with V and J assigned. A fraction of the clones does not appear; measured against another copy, unresolved V genes explain less than half of the discrepancy, and the remainder lacks a known reason. This sample is represented by 100,000 or so clones; under 95% of them were singletons. The ten largest account for approximately 0.58% of the sample.

This sample was included in a study of OX40 agonist ivuxolimab in advanced cancers. For the study in its entirety: Ivuxolimab was an agonistic, fully human IgG2 monoclonal antibody directed against OX40 (CD134), a costimulatory receptor. A male proportion of almost 85% and a mean age of around 60 years, ranging from 23 to 79, were recorded for the dose-escalation cohort. Partial responses were achieved by three dose-escalation patients, of whom one had hepatocellular carcinoma and two had cutaneous melanoma. Prior anti-PD-1, anti-PD-L1 or anti-CTLA-4 therapy was permitted, and about two fifths of dose-escalation patients had received checkpoint inhibitors. The monotherapy dose-escalation portion (N = 52 patients) of the phase I ivuxolimab trial is reported in the paper. The purpose of peripheral TCRbeta sequencing was to test whether ivuxolimab changed TCR sequence diversity and led to clonal T-cell expansion. Intravenous ivuxolimab was administered to patients every 2 weeks at six dose levels: 0.01, 0.1, 0.3, 1.5, 3 and 10 mg/kg. Among the roughly 54 dose-escalation patients, approximately 20 had hepatocellular carcinoma, approximately 15 melanoma, 9 renal cell carcinoma and 9 head and neck cancer. The investigation overall reported the following: Partial responders in the 0.1-3.0 mg/kg groups had among the lowest normalized peripheral clonal expansion, especially among CD8+ T cells. Low levels of normalized T-cell clonal expansion were also seen in some nonresponding patients. The antigen specificity of the clonally expanded peripheral T cells was not determined. At doses of 0.1 to 3.0 mg/kg, clonal expansion of both CD4+ and CD8+ T cells in blood was seen between baseline and week 6. After ivuxolimab, CD8+ T cells had more expanded clones than CD4+ T cells on average.

The receptor was derived from an adult with an advanced solid tumor such as melanoma, head and neck, liver or kidney cancer. The sample in question was CD4+ or CD8+ T cells sorted from blood, obtained in a trial of the OX40 agonist ivuxolimab.

This receptor carries the CDR3 CASSLMGQGSSGANVLTF. The DNA is TGTGCCAGCAGCTTAATGGGACAGGGATCCTCTGGGGCCAACGTCCTGACTTTC. The sequence is built from TRBV7-2 and TRBJ2-6; the junction holds 9 bases that match TRBD1. V trim: 2 bases; J trim: 0 bases; unmatched bases: 5. The CDR3 holds 18 amino acids from the cysteine to the phenylalanine. Solely the CDR3 DNA is kept, with 54 bases framed from the first base. CDR1 and CDR2, looked up from the germline V gene, are SGHTA and FQGNSA. With the rest looked up from the reference TRBV7-2 and TRBJ2-6 genes rather than sequenced, the full variable domain is GAGVSQSPSNKVTEKGKDVELRCDPISGHTALYWYRQSLGQGLEFLIYFQGNSAPDKSGLPSDRFSAERTGGSVSTLTIQRTQQEDSAVYLCASSLMGQGSSGANVLTFGAGSRLTVL.